One TCR beta chain is described in this entry. The entry originates in a study of blood T cell repertoires in COVID-19. The repertoire was sequenced with immunoSEQ multiplex PCR; TCRdb's copy has only in-frame clones and lacks some. The sample includes 200,000 to 250,000 clones, 81% of them seen just once. From germline, CDR1 is SNHLY and CDR2 FYNNEI. After removal of 7 bases from V and 0 bases from J, the junction contained 6 bases not matched to a gene. There are 15 residues in the CDR3. Living in about 25 US areas, the participants were between 18 and 89 years of age. Sequenced input: PBMCs or T cells enriched from blood (not recorded which). This TCR derives from a woman in her forties or fifties with acute COVID-19. The chain links TRBV2 to TRBJ1-3; 7 nucleotides line up with TRBD1. CDR3 coding DNA: TGTGCCAGCACGGACAGGAGATACTCTGGAAACACCATATATTTT. Its translation is CASTDRRYSGNTIYF.